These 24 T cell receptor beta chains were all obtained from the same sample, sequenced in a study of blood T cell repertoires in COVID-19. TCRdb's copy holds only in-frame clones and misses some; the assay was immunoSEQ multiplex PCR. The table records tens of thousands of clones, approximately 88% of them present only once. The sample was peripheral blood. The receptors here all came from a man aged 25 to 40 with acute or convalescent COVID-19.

The CDR3 DNA sequence: TGTGCCAGCAGTTTATCTTTTGGGGAGGGTCGGAACAATGAGCAGTTCTTC. Encoded protein: CASSLSFGEGRNNEQFF. The V call is TRBV28, the J call TRBJ2-1; 7 positions agree with TRBD2. In germline, CDR1 is MDHEN, CDR2 SYDVKM. The CDR3 extends over 17 amino acids. V was pared by 1 base and J by 5 bases, with 11 bases of the junction left unmatched.

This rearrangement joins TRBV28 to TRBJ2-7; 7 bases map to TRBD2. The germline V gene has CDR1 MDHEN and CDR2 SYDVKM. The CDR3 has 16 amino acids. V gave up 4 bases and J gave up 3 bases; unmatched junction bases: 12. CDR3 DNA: TGTGCCAGCAGTTCCCCTCGGGGAGGGCTGGGCTACGAGCAGTACTTC. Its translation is CASSSPRGGLGYEQYF.

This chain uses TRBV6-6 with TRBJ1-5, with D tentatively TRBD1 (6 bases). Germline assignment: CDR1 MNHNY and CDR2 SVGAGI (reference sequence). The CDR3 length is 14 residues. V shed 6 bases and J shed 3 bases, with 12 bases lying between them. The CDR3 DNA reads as TGTGCCAGCAGATTAAACAGGGACAATCAGCCCCAGCATTTT. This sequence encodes CASRLNRDNQPQHF.

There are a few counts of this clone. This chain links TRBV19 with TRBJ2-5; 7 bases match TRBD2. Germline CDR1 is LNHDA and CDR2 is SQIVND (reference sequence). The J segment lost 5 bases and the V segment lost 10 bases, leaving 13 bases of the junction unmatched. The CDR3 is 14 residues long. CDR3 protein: CATHGGGRAETQYF. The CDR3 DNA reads TGTGCCACCCACGGGGGAGGGCGAGCGGAGACCCAGTACTTC. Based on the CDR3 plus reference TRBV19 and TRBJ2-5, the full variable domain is DGGITQSPKYLFRKEGQNVTLSCEQNLNHDAMYWYRQDPGQGLRLIYYSQIVNDFQKGDIAEGYSVSREKKESFPLTVTSAQKNPTAFYLCATHGGGRAETQYFGPGTRLLVL.

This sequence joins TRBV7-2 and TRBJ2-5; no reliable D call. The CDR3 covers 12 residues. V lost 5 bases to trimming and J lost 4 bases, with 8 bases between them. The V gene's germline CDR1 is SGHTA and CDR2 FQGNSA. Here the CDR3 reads CASSKRGETQYF. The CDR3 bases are TGTGCCAGCAGCAAGAGAGGAGAGACCCAGTACTTC.

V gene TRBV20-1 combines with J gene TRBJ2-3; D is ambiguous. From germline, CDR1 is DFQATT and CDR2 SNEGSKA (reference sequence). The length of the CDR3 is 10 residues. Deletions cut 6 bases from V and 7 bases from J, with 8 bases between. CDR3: CSASSNTQYF. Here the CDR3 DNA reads TGCAGTGCAAGCTCAAATACGCAGTATTTT.

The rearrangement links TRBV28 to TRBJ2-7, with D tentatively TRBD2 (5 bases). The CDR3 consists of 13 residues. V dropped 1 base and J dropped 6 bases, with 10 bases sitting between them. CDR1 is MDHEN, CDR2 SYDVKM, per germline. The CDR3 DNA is TGTGCCAGCAGTTTATTCCGTCTAGCCGAGCAGTACTTC. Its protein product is CASSLFRLAEQYF.

The DNA of the CDR3 is TGTGCCAGCAGCTTAATTGGGACAGGGGGCACCGGGGAGCTGTTTTTT. Protein sequence: CASSLIGTGGTGELFF. The rearrangement links TRBV7-9 to TRBJ2-2; 11 positions agree with TRBD1. This CDR3 is built from 16 residues. V gave up 2 bases and J gave up 4 bases; unmatched junction bases: 3. Germline loops: CDR1 SEHNR, CDR2 FQNEAQ (reference sequence).

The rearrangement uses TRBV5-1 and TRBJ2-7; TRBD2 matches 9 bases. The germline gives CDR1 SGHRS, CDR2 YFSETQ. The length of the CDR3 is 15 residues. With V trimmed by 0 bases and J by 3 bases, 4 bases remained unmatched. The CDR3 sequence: CASSLEGSGGYEQYF. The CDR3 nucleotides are TGCGCCAGCAGCTTGGAGGGTAGCGGGGGCTACGAGCAGTACTTC.

In DNA form, the CDR3 reads TGTGCCAGAGCGGTCGGGACACTAAACAATGAGCAGTTCTTC. This sequence encodes CARAVGTLNNEQFF. V is TRBV18 and J is TRBJ2-1; weak D call: TRBD1 (6 bases). The V end was cut by 9 bases, the J end by 5 bases, with 17 bases between. Germline V gene data show CDR1 as KGHSH and CDR2 as LQKENI. CDR3 size: 14 residues.

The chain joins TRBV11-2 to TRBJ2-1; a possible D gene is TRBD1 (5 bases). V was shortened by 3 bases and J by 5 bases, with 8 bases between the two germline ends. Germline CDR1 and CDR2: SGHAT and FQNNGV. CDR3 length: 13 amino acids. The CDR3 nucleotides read TGTGCCAGCAGCTTGGGGCGGCACAATGAGCAGTTCTTC. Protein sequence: CASSLGRHNEQFF.

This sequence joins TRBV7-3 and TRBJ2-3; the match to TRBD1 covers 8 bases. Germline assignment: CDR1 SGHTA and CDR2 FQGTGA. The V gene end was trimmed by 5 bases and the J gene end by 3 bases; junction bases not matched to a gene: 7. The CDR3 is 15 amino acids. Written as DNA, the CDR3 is TGTGCCAGCAGCCCACGGACAGGGCTAACAGATACGCAGTATTTT. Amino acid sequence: CASSPRTGLTDTQYF. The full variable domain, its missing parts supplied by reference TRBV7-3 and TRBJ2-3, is GAGVSQTPSNKVTEKGKYVELRCDPISGHTALYWYRQSLGQGPEFLIYFQGTGAADDSGLPNDRFFAVRPEGSVSTLKIQRTERGDSAVYLCASSPRTGLTDTQYFGPGTRLTVL.

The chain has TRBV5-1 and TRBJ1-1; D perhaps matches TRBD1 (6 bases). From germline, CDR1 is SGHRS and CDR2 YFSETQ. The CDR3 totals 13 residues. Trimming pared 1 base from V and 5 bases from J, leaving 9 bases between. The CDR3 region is CASSLNRETEAFF. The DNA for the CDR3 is TGCGCCAGCAGCTTGAACAGGGAAACTGAAGCTTTCTTT.

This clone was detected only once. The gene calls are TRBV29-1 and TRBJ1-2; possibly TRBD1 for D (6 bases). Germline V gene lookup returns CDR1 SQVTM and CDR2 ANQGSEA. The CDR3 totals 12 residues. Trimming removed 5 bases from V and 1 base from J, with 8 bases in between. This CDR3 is CSVSGVNYGYTF. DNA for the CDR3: TGCAGCGTTTCAGGGGTTAACTATGGCTACACCTTC.

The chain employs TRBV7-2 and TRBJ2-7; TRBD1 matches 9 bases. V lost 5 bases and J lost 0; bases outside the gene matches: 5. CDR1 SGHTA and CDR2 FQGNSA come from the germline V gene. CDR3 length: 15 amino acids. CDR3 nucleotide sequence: TGTGCCAGCAGCGGCGGGACAGGGAGCTCCTACGAGCAGTACTTC. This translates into CASSGGTGSSYEQYF.

The CDR3 bases are TGCAGCGTTACAGGCTCGTCTCGTTACGAGCAGTACTTC. Amino acids: CSVTGSSRYEQYF. The chain has TRBV29-1 and TRBJ2-7; D perhaps matches TRBD1 (5 bases). The ends were cut back, 5 bases at V and 4 bases at J, with 15 bases in the middle. There are 13 residues in the CDR3. Looked up from germline, CDR1 is SQVTM and CDR2 is ANQGSEA.

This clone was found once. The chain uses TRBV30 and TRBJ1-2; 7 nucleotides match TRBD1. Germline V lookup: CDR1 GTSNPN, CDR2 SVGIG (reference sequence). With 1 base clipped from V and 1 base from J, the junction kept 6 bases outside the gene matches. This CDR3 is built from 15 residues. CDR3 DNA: TGTGCCTGGAGTGATACAGGGGCCCGTAACTATGGCTACACCTTC. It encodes CAWSDTGARNYGYTF.

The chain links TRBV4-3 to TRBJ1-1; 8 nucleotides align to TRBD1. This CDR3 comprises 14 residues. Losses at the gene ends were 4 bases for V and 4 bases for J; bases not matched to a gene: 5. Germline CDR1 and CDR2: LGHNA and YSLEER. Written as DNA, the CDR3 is TGCGCCAGCAGCCGATTAGGACAGGGCACTGAAGCTTTCTTT. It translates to CASSRLGQGTEAFF.

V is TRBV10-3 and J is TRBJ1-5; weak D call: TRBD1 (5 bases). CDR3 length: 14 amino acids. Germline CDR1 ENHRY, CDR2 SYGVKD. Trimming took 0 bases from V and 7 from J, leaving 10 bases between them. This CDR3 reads CAISESGGSQPQHF. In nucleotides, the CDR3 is TGTGCCATCAGTGAGTCCGGGGGTAGCCAGCCCCAGCATTTT.

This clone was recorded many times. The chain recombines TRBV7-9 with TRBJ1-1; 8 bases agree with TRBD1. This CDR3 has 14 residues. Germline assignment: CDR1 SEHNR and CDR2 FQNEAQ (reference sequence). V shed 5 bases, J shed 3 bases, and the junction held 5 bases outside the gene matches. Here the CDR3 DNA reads TGTGCCAGCAGCCCCCAGGGGGCGGACACTGAAGCTTTCTTT. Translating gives CASSPQGADTEAFF.

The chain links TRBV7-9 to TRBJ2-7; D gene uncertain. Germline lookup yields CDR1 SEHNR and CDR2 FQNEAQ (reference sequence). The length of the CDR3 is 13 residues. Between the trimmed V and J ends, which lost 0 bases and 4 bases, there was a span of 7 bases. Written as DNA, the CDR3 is TGTGCCAGCAGCTTAGCCAAACAATACGAGCAGTACTTC. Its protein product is CASSLAKQYEQYF.

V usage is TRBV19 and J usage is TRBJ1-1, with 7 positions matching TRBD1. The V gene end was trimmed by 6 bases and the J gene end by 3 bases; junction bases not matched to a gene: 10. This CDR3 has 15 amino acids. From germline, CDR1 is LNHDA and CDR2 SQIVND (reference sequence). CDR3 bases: TGTGCCAGTAGAAAGGACAGGTTAATCTACACTGAAGCTTTCTTT. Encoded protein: CASRKDRLIYTEAFF.

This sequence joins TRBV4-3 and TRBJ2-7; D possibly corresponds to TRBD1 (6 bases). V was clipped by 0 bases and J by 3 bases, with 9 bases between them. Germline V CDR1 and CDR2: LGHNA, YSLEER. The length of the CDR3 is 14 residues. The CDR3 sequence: CASSQDLQGYEQYF. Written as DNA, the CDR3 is TGCGCCAGCAGCCAAGACTTACAGGGCTACGAGCAGTACTTC.

CDR3 DNA: TGTGCCAGCAGCTACCCACAAGCCAGGGGCTACACCTTC. Translation gives CASSYPQARGYTF. The chain couples TRBV7-2 to TRBJ1-2; D is unclear. Per the germline V gene, CDR1 is SGHTA and CDR2 is FQGNSA. The V and J ends lost 4 bases and 8 bases respectively, with 14 bases between them. This CDR3 comprises 13 residues.